This TCR beta chain emerged from a study of blood T cell repertoires in COVID-19. Deletions cut 2 bases from V and 4 bases from J, with 12 bases between. The length of the CDR3 is 14 residues. In germline, CDR1 is SEHNR, CDR2 FQNEAQ (reference sequence). TCRdb keeps only in-frame clones here, not all; method: immunoSEQ multiplex PCR. The table shows 250,000 to 300,000 clones, with about 68% occurring only once. In its sample, this clone was seen once. This sequence was found in a woman of 80 years or more with acute or convalescent COVID-19. The V gene is TRBV7-9, the J gene TRBJ2-7; D possibly corresponds to TRBD2 (5 bases). The material sequenced was peripheral blood. CDR3 in amino acids: CASSLMDGGYEQYF. In nucleotides, the CDR3 is TGTGCCAGCAGCTTAATGGACGGAGGTTACGAGCAGTACTTC. The variable domain in full, with the rest retrieved from reference TRBV7-9 and TRBJ2-7, is DTGVSQNPRHKITKRGQNVTFRCDPISEHNRLYWYRQTLGQGPEFLTYFQNEAQLEKSRLLSDRFSAERPKGSFSTLEIQRTEQGDSAMYLCASSLMDGGYEQYFGPGTRLTVT.